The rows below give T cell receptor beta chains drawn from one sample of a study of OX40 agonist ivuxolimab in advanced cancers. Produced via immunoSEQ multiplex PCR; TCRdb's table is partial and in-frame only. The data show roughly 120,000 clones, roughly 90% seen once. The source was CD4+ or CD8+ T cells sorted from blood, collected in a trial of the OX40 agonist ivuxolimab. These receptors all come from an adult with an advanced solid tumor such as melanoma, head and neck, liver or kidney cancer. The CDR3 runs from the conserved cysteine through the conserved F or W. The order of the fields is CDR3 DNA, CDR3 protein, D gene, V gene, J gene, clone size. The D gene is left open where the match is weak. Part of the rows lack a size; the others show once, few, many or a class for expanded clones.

TGTGCCAGCAGTTCCCCCTGGGGACAGGGCGGTGAGCAGTACTTC	CASSSPWGQGGEQYF	TRBD1	TRBV6-5	TRBJ2-7	.
TGTGCCAGCAGCTCAGGGTACAGCACAGATACGCAGTATTTT	CASSSGYSTDTQYF	.	TRBV7-9	TRBJ2-3	few
TGTGCCAGCAACTCCGGGGGGTCGGGTCAGCCCCAGCATTTT	CASNSGGSGQPQHF	.	TRBV6-6	TRBJ1-5	.
TGCGCCAGCAGCTTGGGGGCAACTAATGAAAAACTGTTTTTT	CASSLGATNEKLFF	.	TRBV5-1	TRBJ1-4	.
TGTGCCAGCAGCCCTAGACAGGGGTCGGGAAACACCATATATTTT	CASSPRQGSGNTIYF	TRBD1	TRBV7-2	TRBJ1-3	.
TGTGCCAACAGTTCATCCTACTCGAACACTGAAGCTTTCTTT	CANSSSYSNTEAFF	.	TRBV28	TRBJ1-1	few
TGTGCCAGCAGCCAACCAAGGAGCAGAGGAGATACGCAGTATTTT	CASSQPRSRGDTQYF	.	TRBV4-2	TRBJ2-3	.
TGTGCCACCTTTGGGGGACAGGGGGCTCCGGGGAACACTGAAGCTTTCTTT	CATFGGQGAPGNTEAFF	TRBD1	TRBV10-3	TRBJ1-1	.
TGTGCCAGCAGCCCGACACGAGATACGCAGTATTTT	CASSPTRDTQYF	.	TRBV11-2	TRBJ2-3	.
TGCGCCAGCAGCTTGGCCGTGGCAGGGCCGAACACCGGGGAGCTGTTTTTT	CASSLAVAGPNTGELFF	.	TRBV5-1	TRBJ2-2	.
TGCGCCAGCAGCCAAGACAGCAGCTCTGGAAACACCATATATTTT	CASSQDSSSGNTIYF	.	TRBV4-1	TRBJ1-3	.
TGTGCCAGCAGCTTGGTTGGGGGCGGGGAGACCCAGTACTTC	CASSLVGGGETQYF	.	TRBV5-6	TRBJ2-5	.
TGTGCCAGCAGCTTAGATGGGGACGGGGCCAACGTCCTGACTTTC	CASSLDGDGANVLTF	.	TRBV11-3	TRBJ2-6	.
TGCAGCGCCTCTCGGGGGGCGACTGGGGCCAACGTCCTGACTTTC	CSASRGATGANVLTF	.	TRBV29-1	TRBJ2-6	.
TGTGCCACCCAAGGACAGCCCGATTCACCCCTCCACTTT	CATQGQPDSPLHF	.	TRBV7-9	TRBJ1-6	.
TGCGCCAGCACCGGGACACTCAGCACAGATACGCAGTATTTT	CASTGTLSTDTQYF	.	TRBV5-1	TRBJ2-3	.
TGTGCCAGCAGGAGGACTTCGGGGGCGGCCAATGAGCAGTTCTTC	CASRRTSGAANEQFF	.	TRBV7-9	TRBJ2-1	.
TGTGCCAGCAGCGGGACAGACTTTCAGCCCCAGCATTTT	CASSGTDFQPQHF	TRBD1	TRBV6-1	TRBJ1-5	.
TGTGCCAGCAGTTCTAACTCTGGGGCCAACGTCCTGACTTTC	CASSSNSGANVLTF	.	TRBV28	TRBJ2-6	.
TGTGCCAGCAGTGAATACGGGGGAAAGGCCTACAATGAGCAGTTCTTC	CASSEYGGKAYNEQFF	.	TRBV25-1	TRBJ2-1	.
TGTGCCTGGGACACCGGGTTGCCGAACACTGAAGCTTTCTTT	CAWDTGLPNTEAFF	.	TRBV30	TRBJ1-1	once
TGCGCCAGCAGCCAAGATAGGACAGCGATATATGAAAAACTGTTTTTT	CASSQDRTAIYEKLFF	.	TRBV4-3	TRBJ1-4	.
TGTGCCATCCGTAAAACAGGGTCGACTAATGAAAAACTGTTTTTT	CAIRKTGSTNEKLFF	.	TRBV19	TRBJ1-4	.
TGTGCCAGCAGTCTAGCGGGAGGAGGATCAGATACGCAGTATTTT	CASSLAGGGSDTQYF	TRBD2	TRBV6-4	TRBJ2-3	.
TGTGCCAGCAGTTTACAGGGTGCCGCCAGCACTGAAGCTTTCTTT	CASSLQGAASTEAFF	.	TRBV28	TRBJ1-1	.
TGTGCCTGGAGCCGGGGATACGAGCAGTACTTC	CAWSRGYEQYF	.	TRBV30	TRBJ2-7	.
TGTGCTAGTGGTTTGGTAGTCCTTGCCTCCCACGACTACACTGAAGCTTTCTTT	CASGLVVLASHDYTEAFF	.	TRBV12-5	TRBJ1-1	.
TGCGCCAGCAGCTTGTTCCGACCGAAAGGCTATGGCTACACCTTC	CASSLFRPKGYGYTF	.	TRBV5-1	TRBJ1-2	.
TGTGCCAGCAGCTTAGTCTTCTCTCACACCGGGGAGCTGTTTTTT	CASSLVFSHTGELFF	.	TRBV7-2	TRBJ2-2	.
TGTGCCAGCAGCCCAAGCGGGAGGTCCTACAATGAGCAGTTCTTC	CASSPSGRSYNEQFF	TRBD2	TRBV7-2	TRBJ2-1	.
TGTGCCAGCAGTTTCCCGGGCCAAGGGTACGAGCAGTACTTC	CASSFPGQGYEQYF	.	TRBV28	TRBJ2-7	.
TGTGCCAGTAGTACACAGACTCCGGCCCAGCATTTT	CASSTQTPAQHF	.	TRBV19	TRBJ1-5	.
TGTGCCAGCAGCTTGGCCCCGGGCTACGAGCAGTACTTC	CASSLAPGYEQYF	.	TRBV5-5	TRBJ2-7	once
TGTGCCAGCAGCTTAGTAGTGGGAGAGCAGTACTTC	CASSLVVGEQYF	.	TRBV7-2	TRBJ2-7	.
TGTGCCAGCAGTTCTAGCGGGACAAACTACGAGCAGTACTTC	CASSSSGTNYEQYF	TRBD2	TRBV27	TRBJ2-7	.
TGCGCCAGCAGGAGAGAAGGTCTTTACTCTGGGGCCAACGTCCTGACTTTC	CASRREGLYSGANVLTF	.	TRBV5-1	TRBJ2-6	.
TGTGCCAGCAGCTTCTTACTAGCGGGAGACGAGCAGTACTTC	CASSFLLAGDEQYF	TRBD2	TRBV7-9	TRBJ2-7	once
TGTGCCAGTAGTCGCCCGGGGGGGCCCTCTGGAAACACCATATATTTT	CASSRPGGPSGNTIYF	.	TRBV19	TRBJ1-3	.
TGTGCCAGCAGCTTAGAAGGAGCAGGGGTAACGGATGGCTACACCTTC	CASSLEGAGVTDGYTF	.	TRBV7-2	TRBJ1-2	.
TGTGCCAGCACTCCACGCAACTACGAGCAGTACTTC	CASTPRNYEQYF	.	TRBV2	TRBJ2-7	few
TGTGCCAGCAGTGAATACGGACTCCTAAGATCCTACGAGCAGTACTTC	CASSEYGLLRSYEQYF	.	TRBV2	TRBJ2-7	.
TGTGCCAGCTCGACACTGACGGGGGATCAGCCCCAGCATTTT	CASSTLTGDQPQHF	.	TRBV18	TRBJ1-5	.
TGCAGCGTTTCAACCACCGTCAGACCCTACGAGCAGTACTTC	CSVSTTVRPYEQYF	.	TRBV29-1	TRBJ2-7	.
TGCAGCGCGGGACAGGGGAACACTGAAGCTTTCTTT	CSAGQGNTEAFF	TRBD1	TRBV29-1	TRBJ1-1	few